The clone carrying this TCR beta chain showed up just a few times. What it binds is unknown. Individual cDNA molecules were tagged with unique molecular identifiers. Via MiXCR, TCRdb re-called the 5' RACE reads, giving one row per CDR3 protein. Of about 11,000 distinct CDR3 sequences listed, 4% to 5.5% were seen once; the top ten hold 9.9%. This sample is part of a study of early T cells in non-severe SARS-CoV-2 infection. Study-wide context: The chains were unpaired, and the sequenced material was bulk RNA from unsorted whole blood. Findings and limits, study-wide: VDJdb matching, biased toward anti-spike CD8 responses, missed private and CD4 specificities.

Trimming stripped 2 bases from V and 2 bases from J, with 16 bases between. The germline CDR1 and CDR2 sequences are SGHRS and YFSETQ. The CDR3 covers 16 residues. Material for sequencing was whole blood. The J gene is TRBJ2-5, the V gene TRBV5-1; possibly TRBD2 for D (7 bases). This sequence originates from an adult who was a healthcare worker with PCR-confirmed SARS-CoV-2 infection or an uninfected control (not recorded which). CDR3 coding DNA: TGCGCCAGCAGCTTAGGGGGGGCGCGGCGGCAAGAGACCCAGTACTTC. Translation gives CASSLGGARRQETQYF.